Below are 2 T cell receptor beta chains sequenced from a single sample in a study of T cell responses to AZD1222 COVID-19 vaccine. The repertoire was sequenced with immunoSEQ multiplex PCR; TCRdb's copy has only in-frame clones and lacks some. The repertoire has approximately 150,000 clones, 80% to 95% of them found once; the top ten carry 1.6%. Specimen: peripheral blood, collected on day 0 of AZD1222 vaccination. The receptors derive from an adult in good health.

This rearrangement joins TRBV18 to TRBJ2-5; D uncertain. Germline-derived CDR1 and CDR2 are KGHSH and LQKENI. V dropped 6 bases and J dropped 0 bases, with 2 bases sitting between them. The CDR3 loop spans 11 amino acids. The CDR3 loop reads CASSNQETQYF. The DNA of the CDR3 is TGTGCCAGCTCCAACCAAGAGACCCAGTACTTC. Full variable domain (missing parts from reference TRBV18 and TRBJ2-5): NAGVMQNPRHLVRRRGQEARLRCSPMKGHSHVYWYRQLPEEGLKFMVYLQKENIIDESGMPKERFSAEFPKEGPSILRIQQVVRGDSAAYFCASSNQETQYFGPGTRLLVL.

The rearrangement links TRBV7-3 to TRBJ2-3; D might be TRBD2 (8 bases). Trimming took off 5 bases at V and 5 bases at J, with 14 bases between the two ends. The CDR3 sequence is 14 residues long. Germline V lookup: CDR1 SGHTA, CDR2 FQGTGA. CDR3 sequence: CASSLQGTRDTQYF. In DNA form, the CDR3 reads TGTGCCAGCAGCCTACAGGGGACTAGAGATACGCAGTATTTT.